These T cell receptor beta chains were read from a single sample in a study of cytomegalovirus exposure and HLA in healthy donors. Profiled with immunoSEQ multiplex PCR; TCRdb holds only in-frame clones, not every one. The table lists 200,000 or so clones, around 77% of them singletons. Sequencing input: PBMCs. Receptors were obtained from a woman in her thirties in good health and CMV-seronegative. Both conserved end residues are part of each CDR3. Fields, in order: CDR3 protein, CDR3 DNA, D gene, clone size, V gene, CDR3 length, J gene. D genes are given only for firm matches. A row's size may be missing; if present it is once, few, many or a size class.

CASSYFGYSPLHF TGTGCCAGCAGTTACTTTGGCTATTCACCCCTCCACTTT . . TRBV6-5 13 TRBJ1-6
CASGILAGAAQYF TGTGCCAGCGGGATACTAGCGGGGGCTGCGCAGTACTTC TRBD2 . TRBV25-1 13 TRBJ2-7
CASSLGTVSSYEQYF TGCGCCAGCAGCCTCGGGACTGTAAGCTCCTACGAGCAGTACTTC . . TRBV5-1 15 TRBJ2-7
CASSSKTGAQGWGNQPQHF TGTGCCAGCAGCTCCAAAACAGGGGCACAGGGATGGGGCAATCAGCCCCAGCATTTT TRBD1 . TRBV7-3 19 TRBJ1-5
CSVTAAGYGYTF TGCAGCGTTACGGCAGCGGGCTATGGCTACACCTTC . . TRBV29-1 12 TRBJ1-2
CASSLGPTGTEAFF TGTGCCAGCAGCTTAGGGCCGACAGGGACTGAAGCTTTCTTT TRBD1 . TRBV11-3 14 TRBJ1-1
CASSQDRGTGGTEAFF TGTGCCAGCAGCCAAGATCGGGGGACAGGGGGCACTGAAGCTTTCTTT TRBD1 many TRBV4-2 16 TRBJ1-1
CASSQAELGANYGYTF TGCGCCAGCAGCCAAGCCGAGTTGGGAGCTAACTATGGCTACACCTTC . . TRBV4-1 16 TRBJ1-2
CASSFSLGELFF TGTGCCAGCAGCTTCTCTTTGGGGGAGCTGTTTTTT . . TRBV25-1 12 TRBJ2-2
CASSGGNTGDTEAFF TGTGCCAGTAGCGGAGGGAATACAGGGGACACTGAAGCTTTCTTT TRBD1 . TRBV19 15 TRBJ1-1
CASSYKGGGTGGTQYF TGTGCCAGCAGTTACAAAGGGGGCGGGACCGGGGGTACGCAGTATTTT . . TRBV6-6 16 TRBJ2-3
CSVTSGTGDDTQYF TGCAGCGTTACCTCCGGGACAGGGGACGATACGCAGTATTTT TRBD1 . TRBV29-1 14 TRBJ2-3
CASSLDRDLGETQYF TGTGCCAGTAGCCTCGACAGGGATCTTGGAGAGACCCAGTACTTC TRBD1 . TRBV19 15 TRBJ2-5
CASSPAGKWEAFF TGTGCCAGCAGCCCCGCAGGCAAATGGGAAGCTTTCTTT . . TRBV6-1 13 TRBJ1-1
CASSSEAGPTYNEQFF TGTGCCAGCAGCTCGGAAGCGGGCCCTACCTACAATGAGCAGTTCTTC . . TRBV11-2 16 TRBJ2-1
CASSPGTGLKDTQYF TGTGCCAGCAGCCCCGGGACAGGGTTGAAAGATACGCAGTATTTT TRBD1 once TRBV6-1 15 TRBJ2-3
CAWSGSNTGELFF TGTGCCTGGAGCGGTTCTAACACCGGGGAGCTGTTTTTT . . TRBV30 13 TRBJ2-2
CSAEDRAGQYF TGCAGTGCTGAGGACCGGGCGGGGCAGTACTTC . . TRBV20-1 11 TRBJ2-7
CASSSGQGAYEQFF TGCGCCAGCAGCTCGGGACAGGGGGCCTATGAGCAGTTCTTC TRBD1 . TRBV5-1 14 TRBJ2-1
CATSRRVGPGNTIYF TGTGCCACCAGCAGGAGGGTTGGGCCTGGAAACACCATATATTTT . . TRBV15 15 TRBJ1-3
CASSPTGYSNQPQHF TGTGCCAGCTCACCAACGGGGTATAGCAATCAGCCCCAGCATTTT . . TRBV18 15 TRBJ1-5